Below are 4 T cell receptor beta chains sequenced from a single sample in a study of blood T cells in healthy people across ages. A J-beta primer mix and a sample-barcoded 5' primer were used in a second PCR of about 6 to 12 cycles. Using its own MiXCR run on the 5' RACE reads, TCRdb lists one record per CDR3 protein. The sample records around 500,000 distinct CDR3 sequences, around half being singletons. The material sequenced was blood. The origin of the receptors is a man older than 75 in good health.

This clonotype has only a few counts. The chain links TRBV20-1 to TRBJ1-2; D not resolved. Looked up from germline, CDR1 is DFQATT and CDR2 is SNEGSKA (reference sequence). With 0 bases removed from V and 7 bases from J, the gap between germline ends came to 12 bases. This CDR3 is built from 13 residues. In nucleotides, the CDR3 is TGCAGTGCTAGAGACTCCCGACTGTCTGGCTACACCTTC. It translates to CSARDSRLSGYTF.

This chain uses TRBV20-1 with TRBJ1-1; D remains ambiguous. CDR3 size: 13 residues. Germline assignment: CDR1 DFQATT and CDR2 SNEGSKA (reference sequence). The ends were cut back, 0 bases at V and 8 bases at J, with 13 bases in the middle. The chain's CDR3 is CSARESSDGEAFF. As DNA, the CDR3 is TGCAGTGCTAGAGAATCATCGGACGGGGAAGCTTTCTTT.

The gene calls are TRBV6-2 or TRBV6-3 and TRBJ2-7; 9 nucleotides match TRBD1. With 6 bases clipped from V and 4 bases from J, the junction kept 13 bases outside the gene matches. Germline V gene lookup returns CDR1 MNHEY and CDR2 SVGEGT. CDR3 length: 16 amino acids. The CDR3 DNA follows: TGTGCCAGCAGCGGAGTTGGACAGGGGAGGTATTACGAGCAGTACTTC. This encodes CASSGVGQGRYYEQYF.

A few counts support this clonotype. The rearrangement links TRBV4-2 to TRBJ2-4, with TRBD1 identical over 8 bases. The last part of the DNA fits TRBJ2-7 better; the J call may be wrong. Germline CDR1 LGHNA, CDR2 YNFKEQ. This CDR3 has 15 residues. The CDR3 is CASSQTTGDIYEQYF. CDR3 bases: TGTGCCAGCAGCCAAACGACAGGGGACATCTACGAGCAGTACTTC.